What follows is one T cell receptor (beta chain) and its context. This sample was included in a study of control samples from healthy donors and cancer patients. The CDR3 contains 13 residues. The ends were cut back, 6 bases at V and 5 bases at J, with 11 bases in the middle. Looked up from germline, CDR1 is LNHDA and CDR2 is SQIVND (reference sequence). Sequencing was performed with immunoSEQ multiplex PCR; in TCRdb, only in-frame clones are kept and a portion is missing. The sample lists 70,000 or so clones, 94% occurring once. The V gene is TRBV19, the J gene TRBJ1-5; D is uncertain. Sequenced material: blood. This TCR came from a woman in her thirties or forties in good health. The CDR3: CASSLADYQPQHF. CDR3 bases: TGTGCCAGTAGCCTGGCAGATTATCAGCCCCAGCATTTT.